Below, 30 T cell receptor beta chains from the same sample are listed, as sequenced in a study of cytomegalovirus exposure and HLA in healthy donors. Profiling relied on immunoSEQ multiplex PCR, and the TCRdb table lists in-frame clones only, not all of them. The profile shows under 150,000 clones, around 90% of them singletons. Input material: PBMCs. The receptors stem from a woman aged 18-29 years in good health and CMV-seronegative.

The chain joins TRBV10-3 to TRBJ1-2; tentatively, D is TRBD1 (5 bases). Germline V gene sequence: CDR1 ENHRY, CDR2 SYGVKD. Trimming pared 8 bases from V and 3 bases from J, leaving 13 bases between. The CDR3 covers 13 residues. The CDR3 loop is CAIPSGAYYGYTF. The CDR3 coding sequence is TGTGCCATCCCGAGCGGGGCATACTATGGCTACACCTTC.

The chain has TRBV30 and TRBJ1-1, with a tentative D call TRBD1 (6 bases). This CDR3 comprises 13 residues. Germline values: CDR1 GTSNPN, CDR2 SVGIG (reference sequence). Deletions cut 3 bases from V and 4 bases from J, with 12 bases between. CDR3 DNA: TGTGCCTGGAGAACCGGACAGTCCACTGAAGCTTTCTTT. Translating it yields CAWRTGQSTEAFF.

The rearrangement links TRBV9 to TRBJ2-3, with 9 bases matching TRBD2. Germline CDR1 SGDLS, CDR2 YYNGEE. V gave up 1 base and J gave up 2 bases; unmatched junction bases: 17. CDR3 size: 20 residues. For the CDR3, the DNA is TGTGCCAGCAGCGTACCCCCGGTAGCGGGAGCCCCGACGTACACAGATACGCAGTATTTT. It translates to CASSVPPVAGAPTYTDTQYF.

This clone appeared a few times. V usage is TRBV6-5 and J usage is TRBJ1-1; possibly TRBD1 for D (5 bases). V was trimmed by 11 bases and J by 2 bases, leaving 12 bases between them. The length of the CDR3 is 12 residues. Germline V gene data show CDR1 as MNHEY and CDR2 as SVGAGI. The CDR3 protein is CAVGRTNTEAFF. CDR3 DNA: TGTGCCGTAGGCAGGACAAACACTGAAGCTTTCTTT.

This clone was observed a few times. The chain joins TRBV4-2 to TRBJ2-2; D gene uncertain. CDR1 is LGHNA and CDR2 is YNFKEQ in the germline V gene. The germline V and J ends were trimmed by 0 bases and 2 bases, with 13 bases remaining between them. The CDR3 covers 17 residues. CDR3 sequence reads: CASSQDLWQINTGELFF. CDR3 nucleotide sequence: TGTGCCAGCAGCCAAGATTTGTGGCAGATTAACACCGGGGAGCTGTTTTTT.

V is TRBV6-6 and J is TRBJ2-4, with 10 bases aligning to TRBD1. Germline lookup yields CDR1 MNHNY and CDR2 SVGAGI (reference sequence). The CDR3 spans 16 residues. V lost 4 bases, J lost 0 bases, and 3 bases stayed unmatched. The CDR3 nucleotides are TGTGCCAGCAGTTCCGGGACAGGGGAAGCCAAAAACATTCAGTACTTC. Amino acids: CASSSGTGEAKNIQYF.

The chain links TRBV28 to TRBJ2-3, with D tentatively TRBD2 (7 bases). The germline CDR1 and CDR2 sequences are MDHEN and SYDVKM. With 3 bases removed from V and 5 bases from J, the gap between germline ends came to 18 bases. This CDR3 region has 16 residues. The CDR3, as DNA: TGTGCCAGCAGTTTCGTAAACGGCGGGGGCGGAGATACGCAGTATTTT. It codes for CASSFVNGGGGDTQYF.

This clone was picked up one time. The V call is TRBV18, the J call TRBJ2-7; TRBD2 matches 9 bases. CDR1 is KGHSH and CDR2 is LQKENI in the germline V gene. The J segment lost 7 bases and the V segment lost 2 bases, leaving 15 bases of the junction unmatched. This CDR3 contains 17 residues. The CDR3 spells CASSPRIPAGGGPEQYF. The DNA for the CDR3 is TGTGCCAGCTCACCAAGGATCCCAGCGGGAGGTGGGCCAGAGCAGTACTTC.

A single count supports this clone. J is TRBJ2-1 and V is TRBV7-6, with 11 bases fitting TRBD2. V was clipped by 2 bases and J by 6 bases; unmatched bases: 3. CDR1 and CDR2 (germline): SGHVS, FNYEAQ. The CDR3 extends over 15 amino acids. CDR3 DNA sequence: TGTGCCAGCAGCTTAACTAGCGGGAGTGCCAATGAGCAGTTCTTC. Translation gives CASSLTSGSANEQFF.

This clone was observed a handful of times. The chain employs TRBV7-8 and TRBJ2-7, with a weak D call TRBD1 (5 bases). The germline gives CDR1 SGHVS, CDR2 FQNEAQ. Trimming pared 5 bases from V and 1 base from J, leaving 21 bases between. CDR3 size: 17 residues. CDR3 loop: CASSHQGWVVGSYEQYF. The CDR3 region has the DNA TGTGCCAGCAGCCATCAGGGTTGGGTTGTAGGTTCCTACGAGCAGTACTTC.

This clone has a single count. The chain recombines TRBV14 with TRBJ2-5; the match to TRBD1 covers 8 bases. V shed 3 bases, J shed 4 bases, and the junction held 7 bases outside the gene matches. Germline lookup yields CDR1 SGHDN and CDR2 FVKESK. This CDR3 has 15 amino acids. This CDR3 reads CASSHWDRWAETQYF. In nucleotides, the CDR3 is TGTGCCAGCAGCCACTGGGACAGGTGGGCAGAGACCCAGTACTTC.

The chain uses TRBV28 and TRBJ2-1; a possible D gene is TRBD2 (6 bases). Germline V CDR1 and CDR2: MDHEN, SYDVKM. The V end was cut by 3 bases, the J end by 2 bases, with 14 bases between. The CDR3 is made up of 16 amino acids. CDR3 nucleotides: TGTGCCAGCAGTTTTATGCGGTGGGGGGCCTACAATGAGCAGTTCTTC. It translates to CASSFMRWGAYNEQFF. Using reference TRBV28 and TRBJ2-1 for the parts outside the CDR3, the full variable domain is DVKVTQSSRYLVKRTGEKVFLECVQDMDHENMFWYRQDPGLGLRLIYFSYDVKMKEKGDIPEGYSVSREKKERFSLILESASTNQTSMYLCASSFMRWGAYNEQFFGPGTRLTVL.

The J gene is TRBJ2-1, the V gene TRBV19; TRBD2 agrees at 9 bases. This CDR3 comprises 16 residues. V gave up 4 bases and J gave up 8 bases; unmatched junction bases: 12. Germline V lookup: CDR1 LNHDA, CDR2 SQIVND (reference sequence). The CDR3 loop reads CASSNPGLAGRDEQFF. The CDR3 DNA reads TGTGCCAGTAGTAACCCGGGACTAGCTGGTCGCGATGAGCAGTTCTTC.

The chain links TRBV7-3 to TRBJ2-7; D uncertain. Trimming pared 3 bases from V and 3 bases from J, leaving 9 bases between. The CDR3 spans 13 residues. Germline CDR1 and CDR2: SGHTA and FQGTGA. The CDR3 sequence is CASSLGPGYEQYF. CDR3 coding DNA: TGTGCCAGCAGCTTGGGCCCCGGCTACGAGCAGTACTTC.

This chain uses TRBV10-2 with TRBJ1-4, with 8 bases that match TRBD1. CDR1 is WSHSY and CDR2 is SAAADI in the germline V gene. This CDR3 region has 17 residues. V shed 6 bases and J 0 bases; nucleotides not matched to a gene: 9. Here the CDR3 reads CASRKGQARSTNEKLFF. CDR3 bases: TGCGCCAGCAGAAAGGGACAGGCGCGGTCAACTAATGAAAAACTGTTTTTT.

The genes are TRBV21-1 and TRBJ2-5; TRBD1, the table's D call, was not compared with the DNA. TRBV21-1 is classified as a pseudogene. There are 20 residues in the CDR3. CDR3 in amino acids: CASSTSTGGELGTHQETQYF. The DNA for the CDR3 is TGTGCCAGCAGCACGTCGACAGGGGGTGAACTCGGGACGCATCAAGAGACCCAGTACTTC.

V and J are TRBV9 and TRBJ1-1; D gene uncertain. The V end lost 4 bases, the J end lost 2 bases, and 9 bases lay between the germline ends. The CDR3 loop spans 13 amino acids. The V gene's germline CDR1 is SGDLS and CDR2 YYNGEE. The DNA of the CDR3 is TGTGCCAGCAGCCTTGGTACTAACACTGAAGCTTTCTTT. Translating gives CASSLGTNTEAFF.

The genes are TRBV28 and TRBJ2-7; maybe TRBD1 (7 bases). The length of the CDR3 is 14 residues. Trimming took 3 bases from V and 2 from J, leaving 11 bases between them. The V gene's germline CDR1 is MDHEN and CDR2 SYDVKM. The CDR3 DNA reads TGTGCCAGCAGTTTGACAGGGACTGCCTACGAGCAGTACTTC. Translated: CASSLTGTAYEQYF.

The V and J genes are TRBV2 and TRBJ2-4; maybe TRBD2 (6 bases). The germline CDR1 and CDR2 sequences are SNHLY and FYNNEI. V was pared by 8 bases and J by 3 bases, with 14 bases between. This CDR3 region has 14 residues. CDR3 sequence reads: CASWRAVDKNIQYF. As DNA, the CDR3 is TGTGCCAGCTGGAGGGCGGTAGACAAAAACATTCAGTACTTC.

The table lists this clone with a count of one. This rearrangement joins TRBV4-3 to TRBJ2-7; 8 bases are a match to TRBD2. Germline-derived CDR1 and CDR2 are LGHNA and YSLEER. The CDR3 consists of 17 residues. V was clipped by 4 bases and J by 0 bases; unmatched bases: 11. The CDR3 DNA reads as TGCGCCAGCAGCCCCGCGGGAGGCCCGAGGAGCTCCTACGAGCAGTACTTC. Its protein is CASSPAGGPRSSYEQYF.

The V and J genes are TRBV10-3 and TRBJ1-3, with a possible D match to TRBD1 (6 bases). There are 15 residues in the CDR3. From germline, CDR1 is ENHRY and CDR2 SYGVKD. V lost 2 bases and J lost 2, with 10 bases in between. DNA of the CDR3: TGTGCCATCAGTGAGACAGGGCTCGCTGGAAACACCATATATTTT. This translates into CAISETGLAGNTIYF.

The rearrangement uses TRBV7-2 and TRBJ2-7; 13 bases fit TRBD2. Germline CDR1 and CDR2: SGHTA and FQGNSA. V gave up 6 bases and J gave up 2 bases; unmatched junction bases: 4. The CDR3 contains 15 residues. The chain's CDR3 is CASRRTSGGPYEQYF. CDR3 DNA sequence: TGTGCCAGCAGAAGGACTAGCGGGGGTCCCTACGAGCAGTACTTC.

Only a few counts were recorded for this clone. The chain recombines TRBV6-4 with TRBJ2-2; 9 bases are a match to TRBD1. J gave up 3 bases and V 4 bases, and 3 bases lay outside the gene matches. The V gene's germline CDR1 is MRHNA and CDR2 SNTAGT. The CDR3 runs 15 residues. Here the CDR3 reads CASSARQGDTGELFF. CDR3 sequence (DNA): TGTGCCAGCAGTGCCCGACAGGGGGACACCGGGGAGCTGTTTTTT.

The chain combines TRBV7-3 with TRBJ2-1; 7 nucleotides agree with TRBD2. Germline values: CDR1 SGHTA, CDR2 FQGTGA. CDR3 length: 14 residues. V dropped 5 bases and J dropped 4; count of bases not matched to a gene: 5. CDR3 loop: CASSPRGEYNEQFF. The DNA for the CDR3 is TGTGCCAGCAGCCCCCGGGGGGAGTACAATGAGCAGTTCTTC.

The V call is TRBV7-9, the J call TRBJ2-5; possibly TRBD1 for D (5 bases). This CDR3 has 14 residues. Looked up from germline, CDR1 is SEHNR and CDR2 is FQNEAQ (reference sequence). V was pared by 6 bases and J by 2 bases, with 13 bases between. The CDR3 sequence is CASSPHSGQETQYF. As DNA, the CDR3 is TGTGCCAGCAGTCCCCATTCAGGGCAAGAGACCCAGTACTTC.

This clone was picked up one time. CDR3 in amino acids: CAWQNRGRDVNTQYF. In nucleotides, the CDR3 is TGTGCCTGGCAAAACAGGGGTAGGGACGTTAATACGCAGTATTTT. The chain links TRBV30 to TRBJ2-3; 7 positions match TRBD1. Looked up from germline, CDR1 is GTSNPN and CDR2 is SVGIG (reference sequence). Losses at the gene ends were 5 bases for V and 7 bases for J; bases not matched to a gene: 15. The CDR3 is 15 residues long.

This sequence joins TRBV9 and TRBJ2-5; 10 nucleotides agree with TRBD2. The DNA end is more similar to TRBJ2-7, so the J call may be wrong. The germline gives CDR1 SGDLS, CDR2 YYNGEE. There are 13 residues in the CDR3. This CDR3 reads CASSSGSAAEQYF. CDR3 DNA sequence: TGTGCCAGCTCTAGCGGGAGTGCAGCCGAGCAGTACTTC.

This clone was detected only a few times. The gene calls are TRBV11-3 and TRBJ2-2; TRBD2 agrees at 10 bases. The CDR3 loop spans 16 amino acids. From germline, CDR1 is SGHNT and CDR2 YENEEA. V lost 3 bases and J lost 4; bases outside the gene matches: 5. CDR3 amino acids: CASSFWTSGLTGELFF. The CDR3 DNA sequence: TGTGCCAGCAGCTTCTGGACTAGCGGCCTCACCGGGGAGCTGTTTTTT. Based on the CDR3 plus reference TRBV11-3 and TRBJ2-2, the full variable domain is EAGVVQSPRYKIIEKKQPVAFWCNPISGHNTLYWYLQNLGQGPELLIRYENEEAVDDSQLPKDRFSAERLKGVDSTLKIQPAELGDSAVYLCASSFWTSGLTGELFFGEGSRLTVL.

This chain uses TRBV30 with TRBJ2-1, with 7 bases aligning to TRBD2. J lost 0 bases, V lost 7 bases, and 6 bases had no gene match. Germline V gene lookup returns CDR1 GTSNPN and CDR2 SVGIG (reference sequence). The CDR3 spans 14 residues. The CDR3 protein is CASSGRSSYNEQFF. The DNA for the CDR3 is TGTGCCTCTAGCGGCAGAAGCTCCTACAATGAGCAGTTCTTC.

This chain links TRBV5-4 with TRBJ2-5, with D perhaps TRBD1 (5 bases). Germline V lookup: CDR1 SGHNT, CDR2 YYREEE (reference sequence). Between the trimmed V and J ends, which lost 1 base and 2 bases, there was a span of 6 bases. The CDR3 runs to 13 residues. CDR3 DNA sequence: TGTGCCAGCAGCTTGAGGGGTCAAGAGACCCAGTACTTC. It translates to CASSLRGQETQYF.